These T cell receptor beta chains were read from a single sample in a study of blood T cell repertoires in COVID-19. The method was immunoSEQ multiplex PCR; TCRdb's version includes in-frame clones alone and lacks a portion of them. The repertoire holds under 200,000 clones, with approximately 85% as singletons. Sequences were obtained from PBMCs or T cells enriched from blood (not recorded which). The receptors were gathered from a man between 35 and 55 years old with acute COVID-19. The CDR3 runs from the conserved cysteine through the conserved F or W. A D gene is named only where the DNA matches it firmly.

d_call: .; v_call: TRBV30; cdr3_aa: CAWRHGHSYGYTF
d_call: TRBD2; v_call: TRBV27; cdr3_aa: CASSLSGNKRDPKNEQFF
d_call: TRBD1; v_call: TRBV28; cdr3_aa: CASSNYQPGQGVNEQYF
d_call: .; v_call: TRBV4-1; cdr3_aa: CASSQDPDTEAFF
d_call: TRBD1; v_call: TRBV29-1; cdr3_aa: CSVSRQGSTEQYF
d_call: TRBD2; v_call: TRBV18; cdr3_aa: CASSPRGGLQETQYF
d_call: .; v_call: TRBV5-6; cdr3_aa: CASSLANRGYEQYF
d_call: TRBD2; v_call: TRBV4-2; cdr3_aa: CASSPLAGGGADTQYF
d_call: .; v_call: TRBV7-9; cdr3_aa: CASTWTATNEKLFF
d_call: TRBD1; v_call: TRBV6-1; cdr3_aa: CASRGRQGDQPQHF
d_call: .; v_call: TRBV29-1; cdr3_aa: CSVGGAYTDTQYF
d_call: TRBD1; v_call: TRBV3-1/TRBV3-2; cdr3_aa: CASSLTGTHEQYF
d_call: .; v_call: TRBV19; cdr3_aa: CASSSPDRRGSYNSPLHF
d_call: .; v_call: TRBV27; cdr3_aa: CASSLIPGSYEQYF
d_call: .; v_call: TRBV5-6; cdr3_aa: CASSRGTPSYGYTF
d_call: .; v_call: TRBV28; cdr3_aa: CASGGGRAQGYTF
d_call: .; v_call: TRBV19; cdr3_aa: CASTSGLLQETQYF
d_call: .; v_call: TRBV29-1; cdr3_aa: CSVELGRGNYGYTF
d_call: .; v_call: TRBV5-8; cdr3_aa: CASSLQVTQPQHF
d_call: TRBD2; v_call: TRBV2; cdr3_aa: CASSDWASGLDEQFF
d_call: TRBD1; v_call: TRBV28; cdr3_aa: CASRGQGTIYGYTF
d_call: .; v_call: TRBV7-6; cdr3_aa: CASSLLIGADYGYTF
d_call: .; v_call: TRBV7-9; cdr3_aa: CASSLGLGALPYF
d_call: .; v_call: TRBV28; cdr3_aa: CASRLRGYEQYF
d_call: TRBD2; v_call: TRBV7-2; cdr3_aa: CASSFTVAGRGGNEQFF
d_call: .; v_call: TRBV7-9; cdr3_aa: CASSPHYGTQYF
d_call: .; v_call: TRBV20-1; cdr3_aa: CSASSAGKKYEQYF
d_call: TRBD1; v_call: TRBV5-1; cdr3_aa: CASRPGQGSYNEQFF
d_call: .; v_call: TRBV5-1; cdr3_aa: CASSPLRGGADTEAFF
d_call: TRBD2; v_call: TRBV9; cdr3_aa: CASSARASGREEQFF
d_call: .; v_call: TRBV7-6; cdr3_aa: CASSRDLNTEAFF
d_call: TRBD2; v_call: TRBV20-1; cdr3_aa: CSASRGLADNEQFF
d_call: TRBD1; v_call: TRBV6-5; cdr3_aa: CASTPGQGNQPQHF
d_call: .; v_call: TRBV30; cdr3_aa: CAWSVRSSGLYSNQPQHF
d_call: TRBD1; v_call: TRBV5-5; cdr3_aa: CASSTGQGASGYTF
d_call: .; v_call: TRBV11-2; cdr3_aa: CASSSQGIGWYEQYF
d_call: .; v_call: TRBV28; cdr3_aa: CASSAGGQHFQPQHF
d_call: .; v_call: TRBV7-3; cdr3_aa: CASSQTVNYGYTF
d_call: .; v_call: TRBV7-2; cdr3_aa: CASSLVRNTGELFF
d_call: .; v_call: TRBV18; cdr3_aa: CASSSPGEGNTQYF
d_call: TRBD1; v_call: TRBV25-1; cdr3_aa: CASSVRDRGTDTQYF
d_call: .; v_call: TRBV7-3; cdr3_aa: CASSSQEGQYF
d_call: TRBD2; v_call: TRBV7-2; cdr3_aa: CASSSRGGRREQYF
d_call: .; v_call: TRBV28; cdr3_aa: CASSSAGGDRNTIYF
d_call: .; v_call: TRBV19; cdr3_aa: CASSGQVYEQYF
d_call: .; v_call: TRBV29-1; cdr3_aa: CSVEREFSYNEQFF
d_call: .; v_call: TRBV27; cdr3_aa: CASSPWPGEYEQFF
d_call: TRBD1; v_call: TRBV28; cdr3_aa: CASSPLQGTYEQYF
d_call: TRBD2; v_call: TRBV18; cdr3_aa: CASSPLAATYNEQFF
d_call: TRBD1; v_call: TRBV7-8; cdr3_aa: CASTYRGTYEQYF
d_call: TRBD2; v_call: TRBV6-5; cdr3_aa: CASRTSGGPTHEQYF
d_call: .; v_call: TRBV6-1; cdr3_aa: CASSEARGLDEKLFF
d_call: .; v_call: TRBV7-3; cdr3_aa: CASSFTREDQPQHF
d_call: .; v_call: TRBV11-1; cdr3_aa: CASSRRGAGGANVLTF
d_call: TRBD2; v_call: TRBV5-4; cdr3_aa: CASSRGLAGSSYEQYF
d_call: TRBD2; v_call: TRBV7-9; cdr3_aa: CASSGGAMVTSGRVSYEQYF